The 7 T cell receptor beta chains given below trace back to one sample, sequenced in a study of shared clonotypes between healthy human individuals. TCRdb's table, derived via immunoSEQ multiplex PCR, lists solely in-frame clones and lacks some. The data hold approximately 330,000 clones, with around 70% observed a single time. Sequencing used memory CD4+ T cells sorted from blood. Stated subset: CD45RA-negative fraction. The receptors here all came from a man between 25 and 39 years old in good health.

V gene TRBV18 combines with J gene TRBJ1-3, with 8 bases that match TRBD1. Germline V gene sequence: CDR1 KGHSH, CDR2 LQKENI. The CDR3 length is 16 residues. The trim removed 1 base at V and 1 base at J, leaving 3 bases unmatched. The DNA for the CDR3 is TGTGCCAGCTCACCACAGACAGGGGAATCTGGAAACACCATATATTTT. It codes for CASSPQTGESGNTIYF.

The rearrangement joins TRBV19 to TRBJ2-2; TRBD2 matches 8 bases. The length of the CDR3 is 17 residues. In germline, CDR1 is LNHDA, CDR2 SQIVND (reference sequence). The J segment lost 2 bases and the V segment lost 7 bases, leaving 12 bases of the junction unmatched. The CDR3 loop is CASKNAPGRDNTGELFF. In DNA, the CDR3 is TGTGCCAGTAAAAACGCACCCGGGAGGGATAACACCGGGGAGCTGTTTTTT.

This clone has just a few counts. The genes are TRBV7-3 and TRBJ1-2, with D uncertain. The CDR3 has 13 residues. Deletions cut 4 bases from V and 5 bases from J, with 11 bases between. Germline CDR1 is SGHTA and CDR2 is FQGTGA. The CDR3 DNA reads TGTGCCAGCAGCTCCATCGGGAATTATGGCTACACCTTC. The encoded protein is CASSSIGNYGYTF.

This rearrangement joins TRBV30 to TRBJ2-7; tentative D call: TRBD2 (5 bases). Trimming shortened V by 2 bases and J by 6 bases, and 14 bases separated the two germline ends. The CDR3 contains 13 residues. Per the germline V gene, CDR1 is GTSNPN and CDR2 is SVGIG (reference sequence). The chain's CDR3 is CAWSRDYRSEQYF. The CDR3 DNA is TGTGCCTGGAGTCGCGACTATAGATCCGAGCAGTACTTC.

This chain uses TRBV1 with TRBJ1-5; the table's D gene call, TRBD1, was not cross checked with the DNA. TRBV1 is assigned pseudogene status. The CDR3 runs 15 residues. The CDR3 bases are TGCACCAGCAGCCAAGAGGCAGAACGTTATCAGCCCCAGCATTTT. Translated: CTSSQEAERYQPQHF.

The sample holds a few counts of this clone. This chain uses TRBV6-1 with TRBJ2-3, with D perhaps matching TRBD1 (6 bases). V lost 3 bases and J 4 bases, leaving 8 bases between the germline ends. From germline, CDR1 is MNHNS and CDR2 SASEGT. The CDR3 contains 13 residues. The CDR3 here is CASSENRADTQYF. Here the CDR3 DNA reads TGTGCCAGCAGTGAGAACAGGGCAGATACGCAGTATTTT.

This chain links TRBV5-1 with TRBJ2-3, with D possibly matching TRBD1 (5 bases). The CDR3 totals 14 residues. Germline V gene sequence: CDR1 SGHRS, CDR2 YFSETQ. The ends were cut back, 1 base at V and 2 bases at J, with 8 bases in the middle. CDR3 protein: CASSLQGATDTQYF. CDR3 DNA: TGCGCCAGCAGCTTGCAAGGGGCCACAGATACGCAGTATTTT.